This TCR beta chain comes out of a study of OX40 agonist ivuxolimab in advanced cancers. About the investigation overall: The costimulatory receptor OX40 (CD134) was targeted by ivuxolimab, a fully human IgG2 agonistic monoclonal antibody. A male proportion of roughly 85% and a mean age of approximately 60 years, ranging from about 20 to 80, were recorded for the dose-escalation cohort. The paper describes the monotherapy dose-escalation part (N = 52 patients) of the phase I trial of ivuxolimab. Intravenous ivuxolimab was administered to patients every 2 weeks at six dose levels: 0.01, 0.1, 0.3, 1.5, 3 and 10 mg/kg. Partial responses occurred in three dose-escalation patients, of whom one had hepatocellular carcinoma and two had cutaneous melanoma. Of the roughly 50 dose-escalation patients, hepatocellular carcinoma was present in some 19, melanoma in some 15, renal cell carcinoma in 9 and head and neck cancer in 9. Peripheral TCRbeta sequencing aimed to test whether ivuxolimab altered TCR sequence diversity and caused clonal T-cell expansion. Patients were allowed to have had prior anti-PD-1, anti-PD-L1 or anti-CTLA-4 therapy, and approximately 37% of the dose-escalation patients had been treated with checkpoint inhibitors.

For sequencing of the TCRbeta CDR3 region, genomic DNA was extracted from the sorted cells. The immunoSEQ Assay was used to sequence the TCRbeta CDR3 regions. As stored in TCRdb, this immuneACCESS dataset retains in-frame rearrangements with V and J assigned. A fraction of the clones does not appear; measured against another copy, unresolved V genes explain less than half of the discrepancy, and the remainder lacks a known reason. The sample records over 40,000 clones, 65% to 85% of which are singletons. Jointly, the top ten make up roughly 5% of the sample. The germline V gene yields SNHLY for CDR1 and FYNNEI for CDR2. The CDR3 starts with the cysteine, ends with the phenylalanine, and has 15 residues. CDR3 DNA only is kept here, 45 bases in frame from base 1. After removal of 0 bases from V and 4 bases from J, the junction retains 4 bases not matched to a gene. Concerning this clone itself: Its antigen remains unidentified. No qualities accompany the bases; no much larger clone lies one base away.

Study-level results and caveats: Partial responders in the 0.1-3.0 mg/kg groups had among the lowest normalized peripheral clonal expansion, especially among CD8+ T cells. At doses of 0.1 to 3.0 mg/kg, clonal expansion of both CD4+ and CD8+ blood T cells was observed from baseline to week 6. Which antigens the clonally expanded peripheral T cells were specific for was not determined. Low levels of normalized T-cell clonal expansion were also seen in some nonresponding patients. After ivuxolimab, more expanded clones were found on average in CD8+ T cells than in CD4+ T cells.

Patients with a history of autoimmune disease or receiving systemic immunosuppression were excluded from the trial. Peripheral blood for TCR sequencing was collected from all dose cohorts at baseline, on cycle 4 day 1, and on cycle 7 day 1. The samples were drawn from a first-in-human, open-label, multicenter phase I dose-escalation trial of ivuxolimab. The trial enrolled adults with locally advanced or metastatic head and neck squamous cell, hepatocellular, melanoma or renal cell carcinoma. Before TCR sequencing, CD4+ T cells and CD8+ T cells were sorted from peripheral blood as separate populations.

The chain joins TRBV2 to TRBJ2-7, with 9 junctional bases fitting TRBD2. The sequencing used CD4+ or CD8+ T cells sorted from blood, collected in a trial of the OX40 agonist ivuxolimab. The receptor's source is an adult with an advanced solid tumor such as melanoma, head and neck, liver or kidney cancer. The CDR3 in this case is CASSEAGGLAYEQYF. The bases read TGTGCCAGCAGTGAAGCGGGGGGACTAGCTTACGAGCAGTACTTC.